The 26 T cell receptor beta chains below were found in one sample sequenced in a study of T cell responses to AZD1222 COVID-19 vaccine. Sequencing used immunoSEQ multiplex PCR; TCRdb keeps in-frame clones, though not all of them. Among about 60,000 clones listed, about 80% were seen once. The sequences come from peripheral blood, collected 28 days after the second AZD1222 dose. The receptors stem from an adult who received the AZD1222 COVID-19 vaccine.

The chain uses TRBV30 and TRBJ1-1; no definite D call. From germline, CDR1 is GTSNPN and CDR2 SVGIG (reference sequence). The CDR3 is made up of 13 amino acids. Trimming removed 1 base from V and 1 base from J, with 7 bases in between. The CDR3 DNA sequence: TGTGCCTGGAGTGACACCCGGAACACTGAAGCTTTCTTT. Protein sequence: CAWSDTRNTEAFF.

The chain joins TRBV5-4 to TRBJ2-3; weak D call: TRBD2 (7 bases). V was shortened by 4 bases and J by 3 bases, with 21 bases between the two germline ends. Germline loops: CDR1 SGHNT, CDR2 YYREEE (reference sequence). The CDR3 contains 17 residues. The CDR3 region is CASSRRERGGPTDTQYF. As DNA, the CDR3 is TGTGCCAGCAGCCGGCGGGAGAGGGGGGGCCCGACAGATACGCAGTATTTT.

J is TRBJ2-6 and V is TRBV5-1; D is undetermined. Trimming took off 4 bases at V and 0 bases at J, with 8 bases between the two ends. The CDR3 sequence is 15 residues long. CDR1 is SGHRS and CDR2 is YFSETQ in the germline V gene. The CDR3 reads CASSARPSGANVLTF. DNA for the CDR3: TGCGCCAGCAGCGCCCGACCCTCTGGGGCCAACGTCCTGACTTTC.

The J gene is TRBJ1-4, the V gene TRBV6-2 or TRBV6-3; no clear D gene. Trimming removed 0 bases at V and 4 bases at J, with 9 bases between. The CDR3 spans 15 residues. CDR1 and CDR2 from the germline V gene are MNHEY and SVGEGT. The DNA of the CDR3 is TGTGCCAGCAGTTACTCAGGGAAACTTAATGAAAAACTGTTTTTT. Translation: CASSYSGKLNEKLFF.

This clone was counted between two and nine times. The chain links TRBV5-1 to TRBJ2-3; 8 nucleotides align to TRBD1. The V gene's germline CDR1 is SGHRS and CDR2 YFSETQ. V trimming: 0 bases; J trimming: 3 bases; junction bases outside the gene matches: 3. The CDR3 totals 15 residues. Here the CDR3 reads CASSLEDRATDTQYF. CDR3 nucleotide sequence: TGCGCCAGCAGCTTGGAGGACAGGGCGACAGATACGCAGTATTTT.

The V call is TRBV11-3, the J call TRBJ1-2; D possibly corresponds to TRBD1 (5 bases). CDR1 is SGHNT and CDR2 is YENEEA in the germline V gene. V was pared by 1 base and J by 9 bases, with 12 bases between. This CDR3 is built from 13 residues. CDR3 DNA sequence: TGTGCCAGCAGCTTAGCGGCCCAGGGTAGCTACACCTTC. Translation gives CASSLAAQGSYTF.

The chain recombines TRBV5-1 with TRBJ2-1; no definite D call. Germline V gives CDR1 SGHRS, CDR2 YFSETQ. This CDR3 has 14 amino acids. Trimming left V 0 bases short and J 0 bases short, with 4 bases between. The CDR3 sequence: CASSLGPSYNEQFF. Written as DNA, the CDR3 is TGCGCCAGCAGCTTGGGCCCCTCCTACAATGAGCAGTTCTTC.

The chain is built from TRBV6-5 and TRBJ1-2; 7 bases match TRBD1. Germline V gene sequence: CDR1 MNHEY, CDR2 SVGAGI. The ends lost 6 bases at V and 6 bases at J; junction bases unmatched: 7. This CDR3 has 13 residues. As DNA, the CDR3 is TGTGCCAGCAGCGAGGGGACAGAGGATGGCTACACCTTC. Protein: CASSEGTEDGYTF.

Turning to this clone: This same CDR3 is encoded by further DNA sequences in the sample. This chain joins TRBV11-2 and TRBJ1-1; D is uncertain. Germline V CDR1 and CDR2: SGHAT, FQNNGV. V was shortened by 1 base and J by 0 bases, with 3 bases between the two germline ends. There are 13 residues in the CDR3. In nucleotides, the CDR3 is TGTGCCAGCAGCTTAGGTGTGAACACTGAAGCTTTCTTT. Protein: CASSLGVNTEAFF.

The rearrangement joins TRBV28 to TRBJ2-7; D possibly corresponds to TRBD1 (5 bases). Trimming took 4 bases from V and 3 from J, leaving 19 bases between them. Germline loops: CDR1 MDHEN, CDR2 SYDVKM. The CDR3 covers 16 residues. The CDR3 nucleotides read TGTGCCAGCAGTTCGACGTCGTTAGGACACCTCTACGAGCAGTACTTC. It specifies CASSSTSLGHLYEQYF.

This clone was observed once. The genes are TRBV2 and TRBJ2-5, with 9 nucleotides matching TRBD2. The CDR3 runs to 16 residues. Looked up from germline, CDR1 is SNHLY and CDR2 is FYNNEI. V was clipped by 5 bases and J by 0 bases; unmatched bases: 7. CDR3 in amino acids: CASSLAGLRNQETQYF. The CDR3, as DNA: TGTGCCAGCAGTCTAGCGGGGCTGAGGAACCAAGAGACCCAGTACTTC. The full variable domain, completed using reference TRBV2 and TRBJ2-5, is EPEVTQTPSHQVTQMGQEVILRCVPISNHLYFYWYRQILGQKVEFLVSFYNNEISEKSEIFDDQFSVERPDGSNFTLKIRSTKLEDSAMYFCASSLAGLRNQETQYFGPGTRLLVL.

The CDR3 sequence: CASSQDRVNQPQHF. In nucleotides, the CDR3 is TGTGCCAGCAGCCAAGACAGGGTGAATCAGCCCCAGCATTTT. The chain employs TRBV7-2 and TRBJ1-5, with 7 bases that match TRBD1. Per germline, CDR1 SGHTA and CDR2 FQGNSA. The CDR3 consists of 14 residues. V gave up 5 bases and J gave up 4 bases; unmatched junction bases: 5.

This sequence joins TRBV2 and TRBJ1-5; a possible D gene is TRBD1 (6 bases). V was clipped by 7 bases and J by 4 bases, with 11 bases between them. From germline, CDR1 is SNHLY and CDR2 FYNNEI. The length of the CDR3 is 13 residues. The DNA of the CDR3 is TGTGCCAGCATGCGGGACACGAATCAGCCCCAGCATTTT. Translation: CASMRDTNQPQHF.

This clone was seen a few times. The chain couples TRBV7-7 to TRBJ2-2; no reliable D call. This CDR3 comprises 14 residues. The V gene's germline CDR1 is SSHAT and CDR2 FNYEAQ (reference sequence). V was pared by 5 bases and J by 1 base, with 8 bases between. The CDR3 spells CASSPGGNTGELFF. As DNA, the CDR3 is TGTGCCAGCAGCCCAGGCGGGAACACCGGGGAGCTGTTTTTT.

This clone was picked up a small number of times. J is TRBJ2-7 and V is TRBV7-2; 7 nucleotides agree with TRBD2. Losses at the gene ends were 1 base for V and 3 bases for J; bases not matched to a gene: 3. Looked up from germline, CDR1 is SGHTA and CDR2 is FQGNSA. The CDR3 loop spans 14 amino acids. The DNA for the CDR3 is TGTGCCAGCAGCTTAGACGCTAGCGGCTACGAGCAGTACTTC. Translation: CASSLDASGYEQYF.

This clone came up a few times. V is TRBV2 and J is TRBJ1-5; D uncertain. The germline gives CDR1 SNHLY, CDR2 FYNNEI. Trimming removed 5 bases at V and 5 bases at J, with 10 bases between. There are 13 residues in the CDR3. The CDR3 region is CASSREGDQPQHF. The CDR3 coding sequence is TGTGCCAGCAGTAGGGAGGGAGATCAGCCCCAGCATTTT.

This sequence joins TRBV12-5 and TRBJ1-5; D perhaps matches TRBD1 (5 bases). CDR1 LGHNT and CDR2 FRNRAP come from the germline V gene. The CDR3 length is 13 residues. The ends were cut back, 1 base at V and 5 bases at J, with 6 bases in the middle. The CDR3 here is CASGLGGYQPQHF. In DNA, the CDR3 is TGTGCTAGTGGTTTGGGGGGGTATCAGCCCCAGCATTTT.

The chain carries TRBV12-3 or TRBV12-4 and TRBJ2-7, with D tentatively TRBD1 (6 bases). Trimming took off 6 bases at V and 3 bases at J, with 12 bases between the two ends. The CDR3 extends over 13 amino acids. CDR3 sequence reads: CASSEDSFYEQYF. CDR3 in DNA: TGTGCCAGCAGCGAGGACAGCTTCTACGAGCAGTACTTC.

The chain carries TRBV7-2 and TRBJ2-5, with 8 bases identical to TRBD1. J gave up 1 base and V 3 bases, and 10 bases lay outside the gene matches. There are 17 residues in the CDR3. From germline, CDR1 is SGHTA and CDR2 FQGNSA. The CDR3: CASSLIGTGTPQETQYF. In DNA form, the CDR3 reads TGTGCCAGCAGCTTGATCGGGACAGGTACCCCCCAAGAGACCCAGTACTTC.

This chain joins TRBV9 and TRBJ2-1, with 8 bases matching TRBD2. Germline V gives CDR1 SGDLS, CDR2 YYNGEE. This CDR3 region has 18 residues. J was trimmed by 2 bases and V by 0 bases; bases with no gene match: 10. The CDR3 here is CASSVAGGADVTYNEQFF. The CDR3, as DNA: TGTGCCAGCAGCGTAGCGGGGGGGGCGGACGTTACCTACAATGAGCAGTTCTTC.

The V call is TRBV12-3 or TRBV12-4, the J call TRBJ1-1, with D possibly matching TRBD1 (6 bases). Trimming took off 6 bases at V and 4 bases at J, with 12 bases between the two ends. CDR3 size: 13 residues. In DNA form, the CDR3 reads TGTGCCAGCAGCCAGGGGATAGGCACTGAAGCTTTCTTT. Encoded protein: CASSQGIGTEAFF.

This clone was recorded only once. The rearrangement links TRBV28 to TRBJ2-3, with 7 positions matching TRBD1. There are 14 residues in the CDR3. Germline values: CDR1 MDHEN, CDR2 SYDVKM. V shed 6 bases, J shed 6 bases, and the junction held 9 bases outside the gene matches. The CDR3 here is CASSRGQSGDTQYF. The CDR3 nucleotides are TGTGCCAGCAGCCGGGGACAGTCGGGGGATACGCAGTATTTT.

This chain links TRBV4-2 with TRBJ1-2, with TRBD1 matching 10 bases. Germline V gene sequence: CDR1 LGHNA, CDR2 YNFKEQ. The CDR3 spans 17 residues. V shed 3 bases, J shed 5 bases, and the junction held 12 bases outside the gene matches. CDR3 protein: CASSQGTGARNEYGYTF. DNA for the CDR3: TGTGCCAGCAGCCAGGGGACAGGGGCCAGGAATGAGTATGGCTACACCTTC.

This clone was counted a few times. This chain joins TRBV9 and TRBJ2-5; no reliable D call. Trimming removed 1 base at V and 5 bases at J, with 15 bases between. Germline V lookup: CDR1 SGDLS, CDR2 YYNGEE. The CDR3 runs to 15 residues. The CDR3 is CASSVNSQIWETQYF. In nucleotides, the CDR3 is TGTGCCAGCAGCGTAAACTCTCAAATTTGGGAGACCCAGTACTTC. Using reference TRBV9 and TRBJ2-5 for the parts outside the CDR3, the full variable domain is DSGVTQTPKHLITATGQRVTLRCSPRSGDLSVYWYQQSLDQGLQFLIQYYNGEERAKGNILERFSAQQFPDLHSELNLSSLELGDSALYFCASSVNSQIWETQYFGPGTRLLVL.

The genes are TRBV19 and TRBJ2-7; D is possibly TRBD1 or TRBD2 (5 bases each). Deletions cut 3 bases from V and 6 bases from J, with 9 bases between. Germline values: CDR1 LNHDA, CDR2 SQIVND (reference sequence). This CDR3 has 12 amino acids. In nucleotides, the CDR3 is TGTGCCAGTAGTATGAGGGGAAGCGAGCAGTACTTC. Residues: CASSMRGSEQYF.

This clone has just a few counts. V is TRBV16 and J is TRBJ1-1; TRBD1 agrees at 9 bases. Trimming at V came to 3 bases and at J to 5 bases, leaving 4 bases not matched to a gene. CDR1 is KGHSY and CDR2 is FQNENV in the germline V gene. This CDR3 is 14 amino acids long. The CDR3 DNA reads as TGTGCCAGCAGCCACCGGACAGGGGATACTGAAGCTTTCTTT. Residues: CASSHRTGDTEAFF.